This T cell receptor (beta chain) was profiled in a study of blood T cells in healthy people across ages. Roughly 10 milliliters was the volume of peripheral blood drawn from each donor. As regards this clonotype: What it binds is unknown.

Trimming stripped 1 base from V and 8 bases from J, with 13 bases between. The CDR3 runs to 15 residues. Per the germline V gene, CDR1 is SGHDT and CDR2 is YYEEEE. Study conclusions and caveats: Fewer expanded clones and more diversity marked long-lived versus aged donors.

A second about 7 to 11 cycle PCR used barcoded and J-beta primers. TCRdb used MiXCR to reprocess the 5' RACE reads, holding one entry per CDR3 protein. This table has roughly 2 million distinct CDR3 sequences, around 48% appearing once. The rearrangement joins TRBV5-6 to TRBJ1-6; no reliable D call. The TCR sequence derives from a middle-aged woman in good health. Source material: blood. The CDR3 loop reads CASSLNALSDSPLHF. The DNA of the CDR3 is TGTGCCAGCAGCTTGAATGCGCTCTCCGATTCACCCCTCCACTTT.